The TCR beta chain described here comes from a study of shared T cell receptors in the human thymus. Germline V gives CDR1 SGHTA, CDR2 FQGTGA. This CDR3 spans 15 amino acids. V was cut by 2 bases and J by 2 bases, with 11 bases left in between. The assay was immunoSEQ multiplex PCR, and TCRdb's table has in-frame clones only and misses some. The data contain 700,000 or so clones, 70% to 90% of them singletons. The data were also submitted as part of a second study, on human thymus T cells. That source notes: Corrective heart surgery yielded resections, and these provided the thymus tissue. Thymic and blood repertoires appeared to carry a bias in their V and J gene usage. Related research examined unrelated individuals and reported that their thymic repertoires overlapped highly.

The chain has TRBV7-3 and TRBJ2-3; weak D call: TRBD2 (6 bases). This sequence was found in a girl under two years old with a congenital heart defect. The sequencing input was thymocytes. CDR3 sequence (DNA): TGTGCCAGCAGCTTAGTGGGCGGGGACACAGATACGCAGTATTTT. Its protein product is CASSLVGGDTDTQYF.